This passage covers 6 T cell receptor beta chains from one sample sequenced in a study of blood T cells in healthy people across ages. A sample-barcoded 5' primer and a J-beta primer mix were used in a second PCR of about 7 to 11 cycles. TCRdb re-analysed the 5' RACE reads in MiXCR, keeping a single row per CDR3 protein. The profile shows 1.8 million or so distinct CDR3 sequences, approximately 40% of them singletons. Sequencing was done on a sample of blood. The receptor source for this set is a human donor in good health.

This clonotype was counted a few times. The gene calls are TRBV7-2 and TRBJ2-7; TRBD2 matches 12 bases. The assigned J gene may be wrong: the sequence end matches TRBJ2-5 better. The germline V gene has CDR1 SGHTA and CDR2 FQGNSA. The CDR3 contains 17 residues. CDR3 residues: CASSLSGGTSGWGTQYF. The CDR3 nucleotides are TGTGCCAGCAGCTTAAGTGGAGGGACTAGCGGGTGGGGGACCCAGTACTTC.

The rearrangement joins TRBV12-3 or TRBV12-4 to TRBJ2-1; 11 bases match TRBD2. The junction had 8 bases not matched to a gene; V was cut back by 2 bases and J by 8 bases. CDR3 size: 16 residues. The CDR3 nucleotides are TGTGCCAGCAGTTTAACTAGCGGGGGCTCTCTTCATGAGCAGTTCTTC. This translates into CASSLTSGGSLHEQFF.

The genes are TRBV3-1 and TRBJ2-7; the D gene is possibly TRBD1 (5 bases). Germline V lookup: CDR1 LGHDT, CDR2 YNNKEL (reference sequence). This CDR3 is built from 14 residues. V lost 3 bases to trimming and J lost 4 bases, with 13 bases between them. CDR3 loop: CASSHLDTDYEQYF. Here the CDR3 DNA reads TGTGCCAGCAGCCATTTGGACACCGATTACGAGCAGTACTTC.

This clonotype has more than one count but fewer than ten. V is TRBV7-2 and J is TRBJ2-7; TRBD2 matches at 7 bases. The CDR3 extends over 14 amino acids. Germline V CDR1 and CDR2: SGHTA, FQGNSA. The J segment lost 6 bases and the V segment lost 7 bases, leaving 12 bases of the junction unmatched. In DNA, the CDR3 is TGTGCCAGCACCAAAGCGGGGACTTCGGGCGAGCAGTACTTC. It specifies CASTKAGTSGEQYF.

The CDR3 loop is CASSLLAELTDTQYF. The CDR3, as DNA: TGTGCCAGCAGCCTACTAGCGGAACTCACAGATACGCAGTATTTT. The genes are TRBV6-5 and TRBJ2-3, with TRBD2 matching over 8 bases. V lost 6 bases and J lost 2; bases outside the gene matches: 7. The CDR3 has 15 amino acids. CDR1 is MNHEY and CDR2 is SVGAGI in the germline V gene.

V usage is TRBV2 and J usage is TRBJ1-6; 7 positions match TRBD1. The V gene's germline CDR1 is SNHLY and CDR2 FYNNEI. V dropped 7 bases and J dropped 9; count of bases not matched to a gene: 6. The CDR3 totals 13 residues. For the CDR3, the DNA is TGTGCCAGCAAGGGACAGAGGGCTTCACCCCTCCACTTT. Its translation: CASKGQRASPLHF.